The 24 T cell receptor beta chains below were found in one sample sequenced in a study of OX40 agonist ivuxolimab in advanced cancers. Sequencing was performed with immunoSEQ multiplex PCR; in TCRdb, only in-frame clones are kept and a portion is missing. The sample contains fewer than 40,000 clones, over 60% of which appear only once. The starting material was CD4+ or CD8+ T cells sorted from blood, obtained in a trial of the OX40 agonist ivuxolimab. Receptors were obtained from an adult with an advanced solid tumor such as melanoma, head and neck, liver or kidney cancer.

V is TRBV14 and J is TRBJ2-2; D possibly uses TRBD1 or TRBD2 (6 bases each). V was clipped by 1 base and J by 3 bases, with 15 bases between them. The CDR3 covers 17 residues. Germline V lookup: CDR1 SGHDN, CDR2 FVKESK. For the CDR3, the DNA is TGTGCCAGCAGCCAAGGAGTGGGGGGCTGGGACACCGGGGAGCTGTTTTTT. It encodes CASSQGVGGWDTGELFF.

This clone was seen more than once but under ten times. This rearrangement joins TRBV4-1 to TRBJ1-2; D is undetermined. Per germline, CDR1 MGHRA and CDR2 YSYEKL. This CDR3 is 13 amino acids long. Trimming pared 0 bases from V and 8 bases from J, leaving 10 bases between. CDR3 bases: TGCGCCAGCAGCCAAGATGGTCCGTGGGGCTACACCTTC. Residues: CASSQDGPWGYTF.

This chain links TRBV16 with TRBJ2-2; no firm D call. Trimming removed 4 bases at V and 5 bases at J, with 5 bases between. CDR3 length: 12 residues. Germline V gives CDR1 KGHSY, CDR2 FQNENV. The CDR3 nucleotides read TGTGCCAGCAGCCTGGGAACCGGGGAGCTGTTTTTT. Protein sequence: CASSLGTGELFF. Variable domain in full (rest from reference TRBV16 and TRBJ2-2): GEEVAQTPKHLVRGEGQKAKLYCAPIKGHSYVFWYQQVLKNEFKFLISFQNENVFDETGMPKERFSAKCLPNSPCSLEIQATKLEDSAVYFCASSLGTGELFFGEGSRLTVL.

The CDR3 nucleotides are TGCAGCGCAAACAGGGGCTCCTACGAGCAGTACTTC. Translation gives CSANRGSYEQYF. V and J are TRBV29-1 and TRBJ2-7, with 7 bases that match TRBD1. V gave up 7 bases and J gave up 0 bases; unmatched junction bases: 3. Germline CDR1 is SQVTM and CDR2 is ANQGSEA. CDR3 length equals 12 residues.

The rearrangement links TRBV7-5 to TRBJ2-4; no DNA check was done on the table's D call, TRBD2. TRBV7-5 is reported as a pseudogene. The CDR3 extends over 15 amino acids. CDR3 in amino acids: CARSLVGSVKNIQYF. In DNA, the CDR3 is TGTGCCAGAAGCTTAGTCGGCAGCGTAAAAAACATTCAGTACTTC.

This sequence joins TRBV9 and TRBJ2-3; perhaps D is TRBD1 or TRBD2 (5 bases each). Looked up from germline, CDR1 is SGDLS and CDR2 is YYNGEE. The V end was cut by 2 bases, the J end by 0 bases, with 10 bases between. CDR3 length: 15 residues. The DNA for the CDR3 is TGTGCCAGCAGCGTCCGGGACCCTAGCACAGATACGCAGTATTTT. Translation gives CASSVRDPSTDTQYF.

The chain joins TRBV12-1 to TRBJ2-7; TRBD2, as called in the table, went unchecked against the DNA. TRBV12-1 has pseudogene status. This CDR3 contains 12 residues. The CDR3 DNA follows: TGTGCCAGGAGAGCTGATTTCTACGAGCAGTACTTC. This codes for CARRADFYEQYF.

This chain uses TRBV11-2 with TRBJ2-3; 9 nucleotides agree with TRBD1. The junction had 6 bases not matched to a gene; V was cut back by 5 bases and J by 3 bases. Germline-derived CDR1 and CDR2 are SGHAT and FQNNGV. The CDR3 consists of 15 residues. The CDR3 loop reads CASSNRDRDTDTQYF. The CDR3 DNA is TGTGCCAGCAGCAACCGGGACAGGGATACAGATACGCAGTATTTT.

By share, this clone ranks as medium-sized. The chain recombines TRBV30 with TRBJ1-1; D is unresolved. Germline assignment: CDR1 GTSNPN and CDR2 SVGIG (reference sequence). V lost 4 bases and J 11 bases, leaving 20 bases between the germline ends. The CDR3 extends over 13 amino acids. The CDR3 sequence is CAWNNIGGTGAFF. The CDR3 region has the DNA TGTGCCTGGAACAATATCGGCGGAACTGGCGCTTTCTTT.

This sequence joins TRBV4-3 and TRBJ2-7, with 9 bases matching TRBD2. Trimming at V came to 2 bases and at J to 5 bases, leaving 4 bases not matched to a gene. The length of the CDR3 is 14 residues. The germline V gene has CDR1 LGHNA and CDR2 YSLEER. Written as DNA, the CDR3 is TGCGCCAGCAGCCAAAGCGGGAGGAGAGACGAGCAGTACTTC. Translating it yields CASSQSGRRDEQYF.

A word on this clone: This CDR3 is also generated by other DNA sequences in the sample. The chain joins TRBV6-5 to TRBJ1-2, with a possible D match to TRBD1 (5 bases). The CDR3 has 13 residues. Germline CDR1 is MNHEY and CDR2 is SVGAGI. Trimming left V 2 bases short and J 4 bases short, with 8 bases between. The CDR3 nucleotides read TGTGCCAGCAGTTACAGGGGAGGCTATGGCTACACCTTC. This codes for CASSYRGGYGYTF.

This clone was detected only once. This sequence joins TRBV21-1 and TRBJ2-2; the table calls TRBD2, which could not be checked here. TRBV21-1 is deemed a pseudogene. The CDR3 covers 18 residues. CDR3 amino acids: CASSNKGTSGRGTGELFF. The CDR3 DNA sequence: TGTGCCAGCAGCAATAAGGGGACTAGCGGGAGAGGGACCGGGGAGCTGTTTTTT.

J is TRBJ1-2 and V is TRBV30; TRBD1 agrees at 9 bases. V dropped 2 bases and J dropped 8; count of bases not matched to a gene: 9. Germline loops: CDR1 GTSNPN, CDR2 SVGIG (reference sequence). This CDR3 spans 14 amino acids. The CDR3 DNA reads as TGTGCCTGGAGTTACGGACAGGGGCTTAGGGGCTACACCTTC. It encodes CAWSYGQGLRGYTF.

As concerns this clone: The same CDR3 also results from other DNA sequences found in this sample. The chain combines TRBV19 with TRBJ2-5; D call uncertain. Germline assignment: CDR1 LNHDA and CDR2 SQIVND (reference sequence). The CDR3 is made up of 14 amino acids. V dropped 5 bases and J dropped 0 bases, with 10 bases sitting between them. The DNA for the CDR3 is TGTGCCAGTAGTCCCTTGGCGGACCAAGAGACCCAGTACTTC. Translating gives CASSPLADQETQYF.

CDR3 nucleotide sequence: TGTGCCAGCAACCTACAGGGAAGGAATGAAAAACTGTTTTTT. Encoded protein: CASNLQGRNEKLFF. The chain couples TRBV7-9 to TRBJ1-4; weak D call: TRBD1 (6 bases). This CDR3 region has 14 residues. Trimming pared 7 bases from V and 5 bases from J, leaving 14 bases between. Per the germline V gene, CDR1 is SEHNR and CDR2 is FQNEAQ (reference sequence).

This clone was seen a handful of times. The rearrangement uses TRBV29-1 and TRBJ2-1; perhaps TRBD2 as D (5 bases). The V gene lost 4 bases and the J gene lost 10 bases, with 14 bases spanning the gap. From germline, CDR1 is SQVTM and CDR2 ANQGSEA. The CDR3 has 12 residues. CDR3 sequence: CSVGGQAREQFF. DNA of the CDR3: TGCAGCGTTGGCGGGCAGGCCCGCGAGCAGTTCTTC.

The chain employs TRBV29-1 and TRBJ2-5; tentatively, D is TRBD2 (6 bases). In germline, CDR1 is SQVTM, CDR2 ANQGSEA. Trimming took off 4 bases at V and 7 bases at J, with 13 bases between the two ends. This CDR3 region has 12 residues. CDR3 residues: CSVVSGGVTQYF. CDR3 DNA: TGCAGCGTTGTGTCAGGCGGGGTGACCCAGTACTTC.

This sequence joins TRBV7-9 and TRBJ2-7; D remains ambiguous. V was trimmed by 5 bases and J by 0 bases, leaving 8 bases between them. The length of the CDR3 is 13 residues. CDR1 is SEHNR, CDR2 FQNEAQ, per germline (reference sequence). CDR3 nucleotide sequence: TGTGCCAGCAGCCTACAGAACTCCTACGAGCAGTACTTC. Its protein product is CASSLQNSYEQYF.

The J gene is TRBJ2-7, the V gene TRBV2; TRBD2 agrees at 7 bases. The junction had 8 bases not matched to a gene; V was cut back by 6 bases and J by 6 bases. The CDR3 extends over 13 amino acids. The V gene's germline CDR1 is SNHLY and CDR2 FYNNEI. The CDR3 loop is CASRDGLAVEQYF. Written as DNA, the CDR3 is TGTGCCAGCAGGGACGGGCTAGCGGTCGAGCAGTACTTC.

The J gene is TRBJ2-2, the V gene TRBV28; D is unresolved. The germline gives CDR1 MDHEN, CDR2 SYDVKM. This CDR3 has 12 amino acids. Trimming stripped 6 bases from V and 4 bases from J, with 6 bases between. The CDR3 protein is CASSQTTGELFF. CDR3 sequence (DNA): TGTGCCAGCAGCCAGACCACCGGGGAGCTGTTTTTT.

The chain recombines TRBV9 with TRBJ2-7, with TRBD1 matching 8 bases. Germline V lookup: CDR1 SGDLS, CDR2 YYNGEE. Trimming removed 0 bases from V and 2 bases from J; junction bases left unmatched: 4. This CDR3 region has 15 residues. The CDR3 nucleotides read TGTGCCAGCAGCGTAGCTACGGGACAGGCCTACGAGCAGTACTTC. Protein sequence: CASSVATGQAYEQYF.

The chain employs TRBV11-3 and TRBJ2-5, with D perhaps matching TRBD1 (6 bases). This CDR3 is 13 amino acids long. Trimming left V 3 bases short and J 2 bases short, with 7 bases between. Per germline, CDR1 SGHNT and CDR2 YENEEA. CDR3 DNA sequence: TGTGCCAGCAGCTTGGGGACACAAGAGACCCAGTACTTC. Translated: CASSLGTQETQYF.

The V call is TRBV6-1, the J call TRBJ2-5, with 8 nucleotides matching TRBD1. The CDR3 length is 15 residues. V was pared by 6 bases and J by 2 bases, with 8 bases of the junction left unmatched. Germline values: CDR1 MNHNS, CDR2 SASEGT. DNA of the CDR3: TGTGCCAGCAGGCTTCGGACAGGGCGACAAGAGACCCAGTACTTC. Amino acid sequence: CASRLRTGRQETQYF.

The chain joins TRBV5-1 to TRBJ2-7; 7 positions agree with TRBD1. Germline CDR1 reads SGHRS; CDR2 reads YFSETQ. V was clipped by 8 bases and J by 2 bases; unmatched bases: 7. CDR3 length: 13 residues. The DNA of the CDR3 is TGCGCCAGTTCTCCCGACAGGGCCTACGAGCAGTACTTC. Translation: CASSPDRAYEQYF.